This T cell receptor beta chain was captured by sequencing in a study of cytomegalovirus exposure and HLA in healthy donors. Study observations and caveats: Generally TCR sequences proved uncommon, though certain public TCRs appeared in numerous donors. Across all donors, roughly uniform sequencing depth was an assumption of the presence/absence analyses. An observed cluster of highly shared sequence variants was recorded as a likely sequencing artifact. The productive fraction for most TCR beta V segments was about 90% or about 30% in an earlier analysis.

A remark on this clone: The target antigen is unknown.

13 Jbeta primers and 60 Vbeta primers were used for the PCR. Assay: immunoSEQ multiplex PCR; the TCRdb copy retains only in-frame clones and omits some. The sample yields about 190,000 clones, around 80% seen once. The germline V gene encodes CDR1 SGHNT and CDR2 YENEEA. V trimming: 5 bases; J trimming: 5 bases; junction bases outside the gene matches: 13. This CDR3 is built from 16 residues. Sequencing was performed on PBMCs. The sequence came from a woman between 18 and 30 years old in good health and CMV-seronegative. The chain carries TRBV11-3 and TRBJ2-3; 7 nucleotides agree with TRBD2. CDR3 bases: TGTGCCAGCAGCCCCAGGGTCGCTAGCGGAGGAGATACGCAGTATTTT. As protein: CASSPRVASGGDTQYF.